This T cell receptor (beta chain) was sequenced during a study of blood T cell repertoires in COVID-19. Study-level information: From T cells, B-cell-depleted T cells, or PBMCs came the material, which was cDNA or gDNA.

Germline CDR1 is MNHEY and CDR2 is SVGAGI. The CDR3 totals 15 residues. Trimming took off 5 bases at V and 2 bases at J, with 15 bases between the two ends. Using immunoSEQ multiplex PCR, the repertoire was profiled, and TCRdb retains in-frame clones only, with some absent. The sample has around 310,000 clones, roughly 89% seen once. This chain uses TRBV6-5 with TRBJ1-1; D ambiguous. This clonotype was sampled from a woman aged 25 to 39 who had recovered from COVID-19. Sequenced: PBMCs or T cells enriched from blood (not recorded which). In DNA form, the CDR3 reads TGTGCCAGCAGTACCGTTGGAGGGTTTAACACTGAAGCTTTCTTT. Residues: CASSTVGGFNTEAFF.